This T cell receptor beta chain is from a study of shared clonotypes between healthy human individuals (TCRdb year 2020). Regarding the research as a whole: Two women and three men aged 18 to 49 years were included in the cohort. For each donor, three plates each were used for CD4 naive and CD4 memory, two plates were used for CD8 naive, and one plate was used for CD8 memory. To estimate repertoire size and how much clonotype sharing occurs between individuals, the study deeply sequenced the blood TCR repertoires of roughly 5 healthy adults. To increase sequencing depth and limit assay-specific biases, different laboratories used diverse techniques to prepare libraries and sequence TCR repertoires. Per donor, leukapheresis produced somewhere between about 0.94 and 8.9 billion PBMCs. What the study reported, not specific to this receptor: Estimated clonotype richness was generally larger for naive than for memory subsets. About 5% of naive CD4, more than 3% of naive CD8, approximately 2% of memory CD4, and 0.35% to 0.5% of memory CD8 clonotypes were shared across a few donors. Pairwise subsampling indicated that sequencing depth was expected to affect the degree of clonotype sharing among donors. Sampling was restricted to blood, and TCR repertoires in tissues likely differ from the TCR repertoires found in blood. Incomplete sequencing was indicated by rarefaction of sorted-subset datasets, despite the large sequencing depth. Clonotypes shared by all four sorted-subset donors showed higher generation probabilities than non-shared clonotypes. The small number of donors limited the genetic and exposure-history diversity represented.

TCR CDR3 regions were amplified from genomic DNA by multiplex PCR using the deep immunoSEQ assay. For each cell subset, the extracted genomic DNA was distributed evenly across all wells of several immunoSEQ 96-well plates, and each plate served as one replicate. For sorted subsets, each replicate PCR was loaded with approximately 0.2 ug genomic DNA, equivalent to about 30,000 T cell genomes. The purified libraries were quantified using a Qubit 3.0 fluorometer, sized with a Bioanalyzer 2100, and then quantified again using the KAPA Library Quantification kit. Every immunoSEQ 96-well plate was sequenced on a dedicated single-read 150-cycle Illumina NextSeq 550 flow cell. In the original analysis: The immunoSEQ output contained only junctional sequences without quality scores, so filtering could not match that applied to full-length reads. To assign V/J genes and CDR3, sequences were annotated using PyIR, a Python wrapper for IgBLAST v1.9, with IMGT germline references. Any read was removed if the V/J assignment was weak (E-value above 1e-6), the CDR3 was missing, or the read contained stop codons, out-of-frame junctions, or ambiguous translated residues. V3J clonotypes were defined as sequences sharing an identical inferred V gene, J gene, and CDR3 amino acid sequence. Percentage overlap between repertoires was calculated by dividing the number of shared unique clonotypes by the size of the smaller repertoire. Repertoire richness was assessed with RTK rarefaction, the Chao1 estimator, and Recon v2.1 estimates of unobserved clonotypes. Generation probabilities were computed with OLGA for all TCRbeta clonotypes obtained by the gDNA method from a few donors. TCRdb took this table from immuneACCESS and kept in-frame rearrangements with V and J called. Such tables lack part of the clones; where checked against another copy, unresolved V genes explain under half of the gap, and the rest is unexplained. D and trimming come from the DNA, and the V and J calls and clone size come from that table. In all, the sample holds approximately 340,000 clones, and around 72% of those were seen once. Approximately 10% of the sample is held by the ten biggest clonotypes.

Healthy HIV-negative adults with no recently reported acute infections or vaccinations were included as donors. All donors were Caucasian adults living in Nashville, Tennessee, USA. CD4+ T cells were enriched by magnetic negative selection, after which naive cells were positively selected on CD45RA and the negative fraction was taken as the memory subset. Blood was collected by leukapheresis, and PBMCs were isolated by Ficoll-Histopaque density gradient centrifugation and then cryopreserved in liquid nitrogen vapor phase. Purity and quantity of every magnetically sorted T cell population were checked by analytical flow cytometry. Genomic DNA was isolated from every sorted fraction and measured by UV absorbance on a Nanodrop 2000c. The CDR3, cysteine through phenylalanine, is 15 amino acids long. Kept here is only the CDR3 DNA, which spans 45 bases and is read in frame from base 1. Relative to germline, V is 7 bases shorter and J is 15 bases shorter, with 28 bases between their ends. CDR1 and CDR2 (SGHTA, FQGNSA) derive from the germline V gene.

Note on this clone: It has no known antigen specificity. Base qualities are missing; no much larger clone stands one base away.

In this chain, TRBV7-2 is recombined with TRBJ2-1; the D gene is perhaps TRBD2, on 8 matching bases. Sequences were obtained from memory CD4+ T cells sorted from blood. Taken with the paper, the label for cell subset or site translates to: CD45RA-negative fraction. The TCR originated in a man aged 25 to 45 in good health. This receptor carries the CDR3 CASKSTGTTSGGGFF. The sequence in DNA is TGTGCCAGCAAGTCGACAGGGACCACTAGCGGTGGAGGGTTCTTC.